These T cell receptor beta chains were read from a single sample in a study of spatial heterogeneity in lung cancer. TCRdb re-derived calls from the 5' RACE reads in MiXCR, one entry per CDR3 protein. This table holds roughly 91,000 distinct CDR3 sequences, approximately 20% found once. The sequencing here drew on PBMCs, taken at surgery. These receptors came from a male donor with early-stage non-small cell lung cancer. Both conserved end residues are part of each CDR3. Each record gives: V gene, clone size, J gene, D gene, CDR3 protein, CDR3 DNA. D genes are given only for firm matches. A row's size may be missing; if present it is once, few, many or a size class.

TRBV29-1	-	TRBJ2-1	TRBD2	CSVMLAGVEQFF	TGCAGCGTTATGCTAGCGGGGGTTGAGCAGTTCTTC
TRBV21-1	few	TRBJ2-7	-	CASSGTAGAEYEQYF	TGTGCCAGCAGCGGCACGGCAGGGGCAGAATACGAGCAGTACTTC
TRBV6-1	-	TRBJ1-5	-	CASSSNDQPQHF	TGTGCCAGCAGTTCGAATGATCAGCCCCAGCATTTT
TRBV7-3	few	TRBJ2-2	-	CASSLEGTNTGELFF	TGTGCCAGCAGCTTAGAGGGGACGAACACCGGGGAGCTGTTTTTT
TRBV4-1	few	TRBJ2-2	TRBD2	CASSSGGRANTGELFF	TGCGCCAGCAGTTCGGGCGGGAGGGCGAACACCGGGGAGCTGTTTTTT
TRBV2	-	TRBJ2-1	-	CASSLGGDRIYNEQFF	TGTGCCAGCAGTTTAGGGGGAGATAGGATTTACAATGAGCAGTTCTTC
TRBV28	few	TRBJ2-1	TRBD2	CASSRTSGAKQFF	TGTGCCAGCAGTAGGACTAGCGGGGCTAAGCAGTTCTTC
TRBV5-1	-	TRBJ2-5	TRBD2	CASSPGVAGAHQYF	TGCGCCAGCAGCCCCGGGGTAGCGGGGGCCCATCAGTACTTC
TRBV4-1	-	TRBJ1-5	-	CASSQGWQMDQPQHF	TGCGCCAGCAGCCAAGGCTGGCAGATGGATCAGCCCCAGCATTTT
TRBV11-2	-	TRBJ2-5	TRBD2	CASSSKLAGFQETQYF	TGTGCCAGCAGCTCAAAACTAGCGGGATTTCAAGAGACCCAGTACTTC
TRBV6-2/TRBV6-3	many	TRBJ2-6	TRBD2	CASSSRTSGLSSGANVLTF	TGTGCCAGCAGTTCCCGGACTAGCGGCCTTAGCTCTGGGGCCAACGTCCTGACTTTC
TRBV29-1	-	TRBJ2-5	-	CSVTRRVQETQYF	TGCAGCGTCACCCGGCGAGTCCAAGAGACCCAGTACTTC
TRBV24-1	many	TRBJ2-3	TRBD2	CATSDQTSSDTQYF	TGTGCCACCAGTGACCAGACTAGCTCAGATACGCAGTATTTT
TRBV18	few	TRBJ2-2	-	CASSRGKNTGELFF	TGTGCCAGCTCAAGGGGAAAGAACACCGGGGAGCTGTTTTTT
TRBV9	few	TRBJ2-5	TRBD1	CASSKGQGQETQYF	TGTGCCAGCAGCAAAGGACAGGGTCAAGAGACCCAGTACTTC
TRBV20-1	-	TRBJ2-1	TRBD1	CSARDPGGHNEQFF	TGCAGTGCTAGAGATCCAGGGGGCCACAATGAGCAGTTCTTC
TRBV9	few	TRBJ1-3	TRBD1	CASSVGGQPSSGNTIYF	TGTGCCAGCAGCGTAGGGGGACAGCCGAGCTCTGGAAACACCATATATTTT
TRBV7-7	few	TRBJ2-3	TRBD1	CASSPDRVSDTQYF	TGTGCTAGCAGCCCGGACAGGGTTTCAGATACGCAGTATTTT
TRBV4-2	many	TRBJ2-7	TRBD2	CASSQGTSLPYEQYF	TGTGCCAGCAGCCAAGGGACTAGCCTCCCATACGAGCAGTACTTC
TRBV29-1	many	TRBJ2-1	-	CSVDLGWAGKNNEQFF	TGCAGCGTCGACCTAGGGTGGGCGGGGAAAAACAATGAGCAGTTCTTC
TRBV28	-	TRBJ2-4	-	CASRTGFMADIQYF	TGTGCCAGCAGAACAGGGTTCATGGCAGACATTCAGTACTTC
TRBV29-1	few	TRBJ2-7	TRBD2	CSVQREGAYEQYF	TGCAGCGTCCAGCGGGAAGGGGCCTACGAGCAGTACTTC
TRBV20-1	few	TRBJ2-7	TRBD2	CSARPSGAVSYEQYF	TGCAGTGCTAGGCCTAGCGGGGCCGTCTCCTACGAGCAGTACTTC
TRBV27	-	TRBJ2-7	TRBD1	CASSPTLPGTGPREQYF	TGTGCCAGCAGCCCCACACTTCCCGGGACAGGGCCTAGGGAGCAGTACTTC
TRBV16	-	TRBJ2-4	-	CASSQFADVAKNIQYF	TGTGCCAGCAGCCAATTTGCAGACGTTGCCAAAAACATTCAGTACTTC
TRBV5-1	-	TRBJ2-3	-	CASRKDGGSTDTQYF	TGCGCCAGCAGAAAGGACGGGGGAAGCACAGATACGCAGTATTTT
TRBV12-3/TRBV12-4	many	TRBJ2-3	-	CASSLRGEGTDTQYF	TGTGCCAGCAGTTTGAGAGGGGAGGGCACAGATACGCAGTATTTT
TRBV6-6	-	TRBJ1-1	-	CASSYSKGGPNTEAFF	TGTGCCAGCAGTTACTCGAAGGGAGGACCGAACACTGAAGCTTTCTTT
TRBV20-1	-	TRBJ1-4	-	CSARTLAAYNEKLFF	TGCAGTGCTAGAACTTTGGCGGCCTATAATGAAAAACTGTTTTTT
TRBV7-2	-	TRBJ1-4	-	CASSPMVVSEKLFF	TGTGCCAGCAGCCCCATGGTGGTCAGCGAAAAACTGTTTTTT
TRBV27	-	TRBJ1-2	TRBD1	CASSTIDRVGYTF	TGTGCCAGCAGTACCATAGACAGGGTTGGCTACACCTTC
TRBV4-1	many	TRBJ1-2	-	CASSQDRQIAYTF	TGCGCCAGCAGCCAAGATAGGCAGATTGCCTACACCTTC
TRBV28	many	TRBJ1-5	-	CASRFGSQPQHF	TGTGCCAGCCGTTTCGGGAGTCAGCCCCAGCATTTT
TRBV29-1	many	TRBJ1-1	-	CSVESQVNTEAFF	TGCAGCGTTGAGTCCCAGGTGAACACTGAAGCTTTCTTT
TRBV24-1	many	TRBJ2-1	TRBD2	CATSGEGSNNEQFF	TGTGCCACCAGCGGGGAGGGCAGTAACAATGAGCAGTTCTTC
TRBV28	few	TRBJ2-3	TRBD1	CACNRGHTDTQYF	TGTGCCTGTAACAGGGGGCACACAGATACGCAGTATTTT
TRBV7-2	few	TRBJ2-5	TRBD2	CASSLDSGLAGGQETQYF	TGTGCCAGCAGCTTAGACTCCGGACTAGCGGGGGGGCAAGAGACCCAGTACTTC
TRBV25-1	-	TRBJ1-1	-	CASSPGVVAFF	TGTGCCAGCAGTCCAGGGGTGGTGGCTTTCTTT
TRBV4-1	many	TRBJ2-1	TRBD2	CASSQELAGHEQFF	TGCGCCAGCAGCCAAGAACTAGCGGGGCATGAGCAGTTCTTC
TRBV6-6	few	TRBJ2-5	-	CASSPPTAGETQYF	TGTGCCAGCAGTCCGCCGACAGCGGGAGAGACCCAGTACTTC
TRBV20-1	few	TRBJ2-1	TRBD2	CSARRLAGDNEQFF	TGCAGTGCTAGACGGTTAGCGGGGGACAATGAGCAGTTCTTC
TRBV19	many	TRBJ2-3	-	CATGARTGLGQYF	TGTGCCACCGGCGCGCGAACGGGGCTCGGGCAGTATTTT
TRBV28	many	TRBJ2-6	-	CASTTSGANVLTF	TGTGCCAGCACCACATCTGGGGCCAACGTCCTGACTTTC
TRBV18	few	TRBJ2-5	-	CASSGNPAETQYF	TGTGCCAGCTCAGGAAATCCAGCGGAGACCCAGTACTTC
TRBV5-1	many	TRBJ2-3	-	CASSLEDSSSTDTQYF	TGCGCCAGCAGCTTGGAGGACTCAAGCTCCACAGATACGCAGTATTTT
TRBV29-1	-	TRBJ2-7	-	CSVESGAEQYF	TGCAGCGTTGAATCCGGGGCCGAGCAGTACTTC
TRBV4-3	-	TRBJ2-1	-	CASSQQFGPYNEQFF	TGCGCCAGCAGCCAACAGTTCGGGCCCTACAATGAGCAGTTCTTC
TRBV7-9	many	TRBJ2-2	-	CASRDGGVNTGELFF	TGTGCCAGCAGGGACGGGGGAGTGAACACCGGGGAGCTGTTTTTT
TRBV20-1	few	TRBJ1-1	TRBD1	CSALGQDFYTEAFF	TGCAGTGCTCTTGGACAGGATTTTTACACTGAAGCTTTCTTT
TRBV5-1	few	TRBJ1-1	-	CASSLGGHTEAFF	TGCGCCAGCAGCTTGGGGGGGCACACTGAAGCTTTCTTT
TRBV6-2/TRBV6-3	-	TRBJ2-7	TRBD1	CASRSSGGYYEQYF	TGTGCCAGTCGAAGCTCAGGGGGTTACTACGAGCAGTACTTC
TRBV10-3	many	TRBJ2-3	TRBD1	CAISGTGPDTQYF	TGTGCCATCAGTGGGACAGGCCCAGATACGCAGTATTTT
TRBV11-2	few	TRBJ1-1	-	CASSSQANTEAFF	TGTGCCAGCAGCTCACAGGCGAACACTGAAGCTTTCTTT